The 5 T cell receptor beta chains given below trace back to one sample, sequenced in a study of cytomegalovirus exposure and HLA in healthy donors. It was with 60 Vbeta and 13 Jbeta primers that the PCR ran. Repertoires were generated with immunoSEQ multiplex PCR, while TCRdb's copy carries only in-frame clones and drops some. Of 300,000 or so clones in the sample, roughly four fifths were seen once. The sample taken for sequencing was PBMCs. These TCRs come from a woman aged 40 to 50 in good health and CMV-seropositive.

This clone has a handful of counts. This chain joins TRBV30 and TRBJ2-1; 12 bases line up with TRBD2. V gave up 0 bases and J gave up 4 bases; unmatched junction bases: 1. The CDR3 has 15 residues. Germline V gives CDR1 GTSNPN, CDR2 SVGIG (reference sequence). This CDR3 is CAWSVGTSGYNEQFF. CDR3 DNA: TGTGCCTGGAGTGTCGGGACTAGCGGGTACAATGAGCAGTTCTTC.

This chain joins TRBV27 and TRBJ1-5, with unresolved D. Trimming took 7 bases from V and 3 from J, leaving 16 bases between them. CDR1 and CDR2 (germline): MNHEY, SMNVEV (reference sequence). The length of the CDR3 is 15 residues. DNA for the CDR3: TGTGCCAGCAACCCCGTGGGAGGCTTCAATCAGCCCCAGCATTTT. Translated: CASNPVGGFNQPQHF.

The CDR3 DNA follows: TGTGCCAGCAGCCAAGTCAACACCGGGACACCTGGAAACACCATATATTTT. Its translation is CASSQVNTGTPGNTIYF. J is TRBJ1-3 and V is TRBV4-2; D might be TRBD1 (6 bases). In germline, CDR1 is LGHNA, CDR2 YNFKEQ. Trimming cost V 1 base and J 2 bases, with 15 bases left between them. The CDR3 extends over 17 amino acids.

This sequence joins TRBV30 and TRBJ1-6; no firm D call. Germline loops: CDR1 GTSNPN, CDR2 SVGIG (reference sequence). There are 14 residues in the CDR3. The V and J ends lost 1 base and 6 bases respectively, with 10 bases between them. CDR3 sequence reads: CAWSGFPSNSPLHF. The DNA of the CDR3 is TGTGCCTGGAGTGGGTTCCCCAGTAATTCACCCCTCCACTTT. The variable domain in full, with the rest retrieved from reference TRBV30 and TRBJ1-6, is SQTIHQWPATLVQPVGSPLSLECTVEGTSNPNLYWYRQAAGRGLQLLFYSVGIGQISSEVPQNLSASRPQDRQFILSSKKLLLSDSGFYLCAWSGFPSNSPLHFGNGTRLTVT.

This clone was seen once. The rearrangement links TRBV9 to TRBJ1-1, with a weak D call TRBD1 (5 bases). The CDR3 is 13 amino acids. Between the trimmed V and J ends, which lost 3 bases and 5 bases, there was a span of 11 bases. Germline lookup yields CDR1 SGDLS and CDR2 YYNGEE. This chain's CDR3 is CASSAASGTEAFF. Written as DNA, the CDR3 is TGTGCCAGCAGCGCGGCTTCAGGGACTGAAGCTTTCTTT. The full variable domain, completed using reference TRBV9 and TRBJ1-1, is DSGVTQTPKHLITATGQRVTLRCSPRSGDLSVYWYQQSLDQGLQFLIQYYNGEERAKGNILERFSAQQFPDLHSELNLSSLELGDSALYFCASSAASGTEAFFGQGTRLTVV.